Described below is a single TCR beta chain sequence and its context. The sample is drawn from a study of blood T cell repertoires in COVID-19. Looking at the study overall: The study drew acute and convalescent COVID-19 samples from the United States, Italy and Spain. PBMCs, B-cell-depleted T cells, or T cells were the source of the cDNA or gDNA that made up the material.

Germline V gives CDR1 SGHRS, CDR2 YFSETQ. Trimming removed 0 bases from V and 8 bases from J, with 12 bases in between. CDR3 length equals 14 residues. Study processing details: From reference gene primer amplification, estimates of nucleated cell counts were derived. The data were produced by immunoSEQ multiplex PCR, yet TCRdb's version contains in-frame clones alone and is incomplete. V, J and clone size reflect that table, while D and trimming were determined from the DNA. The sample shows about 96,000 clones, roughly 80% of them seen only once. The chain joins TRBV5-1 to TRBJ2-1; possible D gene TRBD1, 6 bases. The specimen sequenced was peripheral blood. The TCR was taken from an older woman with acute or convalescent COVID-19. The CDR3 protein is CASSLDRGQHEQFF. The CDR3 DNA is TGCGCCAGCAGCTTGGATCGTGGACAGCATGAGCAGTTCTTC.